The T cell receptor (beta chain) described here comes from a study of blood T cell repertoires in COVID-19. At the level of the study: Sources were T cells, B-cell-depleted T cells, or PBMCs; the material itself was cDNA or gDNA.

The protocol was immunoSEQ multiplex PCR, while the TCRdb copy is restricted to in-frame clones and leaves out a portion. The repertoire holds around 260,000 clones, with 80% to 90% as singletons. Germline CDR1 is DFQATT and CDR2 is SNEGSKA (reference sequence). This CDR3 is 12 amino acids long. Trimming took off 3 bases at V and 1 base at J, with 6 bases between the two ends. The sequence came from a young man with active or convalescent COVID-19. Specimen: peripheral blood. The chain uses TRBV20-1 and TRBJ1-1; D ambiguous. CDR3 in amino acids: CSASRQNTEAFF. DNA for the CDR3: TGCAGTGCTAGTCGACAGAACACTGAAGCTTTCTTT.